This TCR beta chain was obtained from a study of cytomegalovirus exposure and HLA in healthy donors. In the study overall: Falling in the Caucasian-associated ancestry cluster were less than 85% of 300 to 500 genotyped donors.

Findings and limits, study-wide: An analysis was carried out at a later point. It showed that HLA-associated TCR beta chains were more clonally expanded than equally common non-associated chains.

A multiplex PCR was run with 60 Vbeta primers and 13 Jbeta primers. Some clones are missing from TCRdb's copy, which holds only in-frame ones; the method was immunoSEQ multiplex PCR. The sample holds some 120,000 clones; about 80% are singletons and the top ten take 2.5%. About this clone: As yet, its antigen is unknown.

V dropped 4 bases and J dropped 8; count of bases not matched to a gene: 12. This CDR3 has 14 residues. Germline values: CDR1 GTSNPN, CDR2 SVGIG (reference sequence). The material sequenced was PBMCs. The chain uses TRBV30 and TRBJ1-2, with TRBD1 identical over 8 bases. The receptor's source is a man aged 30 to 45 in good health and CMV-seronegative. The CDR3 DNA sequence: TGTGCCTGGAAGGGACAGGTGGATGGATCGGGCTACACCTTC. It specifies CAWKGQVDGSGYTF. Full variable domain (outside the CDR3, taken from reference TRBV30 and TRBJ1-2): SQTIHQWPATLVQPVGSPLSLECTVEGTSNPNLYWYRQAAGRGLQLLFYSVGIGQISSEVPQNLSASRPQDRQFILSSKKLLLSDSGFYLCAWKGQVDGSGYTFGSGTRLTVV.